The 2 T cell receptor beta chains given below trace back to one sample, sequenced in a study of blood T cell repertoires in COVID-19. Repertoires were generated with immunoSEQ multiplex PCR, while TCRdb's copy carries only in-frame clones and drops some. The top ten clones hold around 2.5% of a sample with about 220,000 clones, about 82% of them seen once. Source material: peripheral blood. The origin of the receptors is a woman in her sixties or seventies with COVID-19, enrolled during active disease.

V is TRBV6-1 and J is TRBJ1-6; a possible D gene is TRBD1 (6 bases). V shed 4 bases and J shed 7 bases, with 20 bases lying between them. The CDR3 covers 17 residues. In germline, CDR1 is MNHNS, CDR2 SASEGT. The CDR3 region has the DNA TGTGCCAGCAGTGTCCCCCCGACCAGGGGCCTAAATTCACCCCTCCACTTT. Translating it yields CASSVPPTRGLNSPLHF.

The chain has TRBV5-1 and TRBJ2-3, with D possibly matching TRBD1 (6 bases). The length of the CDR3 is 16 residues. Germline CDR1 reads SGHRS; CDR2 reads YFSETQ. V lost 4 bases and J 0 bases, leaving 15 bases between the germline ends. The CDR3 protein is CASSGGNRESTDTQYF. CDR3 coding DNA: TGCGCCAGCAGCGGAGGCAACAGGGAGAGCACAGATACGCAGTATTTT.